This T cell receptor beta chain was profiled in a study of control samples from healthy donors and cancer patients. There are 15 residues in the CDR3. The ends were cut back, 2 bases at V and 6 bases at J, with 15 bases in the middle. CDR1 is KGHSH and CDR2 is LQKENI in the germline V gene. Sequenced by immunoSEQ multiplex PCR; TCRdb stores in-frame clones only, minus some. The sample consists of approximately 130,000 clones, around 87% of them appearing once. The sequence was obtained from a man aged 60 to 75 in good health. Sequenced input: blood. The rearrangement uses TRBV18 and TRBJ2-3; D remains ambiguous. The CDR3 region is CASSPNSPQVDTQYF. The CDR3 coding sequence is TGTGCCAGCTCACCAAATTCCCCCCAGGTGGATACGCAGTATTTT.